Presented here are 18 T cell receptor beta chains from one specimen sequenced in a study of Ad26.COV2.S vaccination and SARS-CoV-2 variants. Some clones are missing from TCRdb's copy, which holds only in-frame ones; the method was immunoSEQ multiplex PCR. This table has about 480,000 clones, around 90% appearing once. Sample treatment: roughly 20 received Ad26.COV2.S at low or high dose, single or two shots; about 5 received placebo; per-sample allocation not given. Samples analyzed were those drawn on day 63 after the first vaccine or placebo injection. Here the sequenced sample was peripheral blood, taken in a trial of Ad26.COV2.S vaccine versus placebo. These receptors all come from a person between 18 and 65 years old who received the Ad26.COV2.S COVID-19 vaccine or a placebo.

The chain employs TRBV5-1 and TRBJ2-2; TRBD1 matches at 8 bases. J lost 5 bases, V lost 4 bases, and 4 bases had no gene match. The germline gives CDR1 SGHRS, CDR2 YFSETQ. CDR3 length: 14 residues. DNA of the CDR3: TGCGCCAGCAGCCTGACAGGGGTAACCGGGGAGCTGTTTTTT. This codes for CASSLTGVTGELFF.

This sequence joins TRBV7-9 and TRBJ2-1; TRBD1 might be the D (5 bases). The CDR3 runs 14 residues. Trimming removed 4 bases from V and 5 bases from J, with 12 bases in between. Germline CDR1 is SEHNR and CDR2 is FQNEAQ (reference sequence). The CDR3 DNA is TGTGCCAGCAGCTCCCCAGGGCACCACAATGAGCAGTTCTTC. Residues: CASSSPGHHNEQFF.

This chain's CDR3 is CASSQEGGRRLADTQYF. CDR3 nucleotides: TGCGCCAGCAGCCAAGAGGGGGGTCGCCGGCTGGCAGATACGCAGTATTTT. The V gene is TRBV4-3, the J gene TRBJ2-3, with TRBD2 as a possible D gene (6 bases). The CDR3 has 17 amino acids. The germline CDR1 and CDR2 sequences are LGHNA and YSLEER. The ends were cut back, 0 bases at V and 4 bases at J, with 17 bases in the middle.

This chain connects TRBV3-1 (or the pseudogene TRBV3-2) to TRBJ2-7; the D is unclear. CDR1 and CDR2 (germline): LGHDT, YNNKEL (reference sequence). With 0 bases removed from V and 5 bases from J, the gap between germline ends came to 14 bases. This CDR3 is built from 15 residues. CDR3 region: CASSQDTRGDDEQYF. The CDR3 DNA reads as TGTGCCAGCAGCCAAGATACCAGAGGCGACGACGAGCAGTACTTC.

The chain recombines TRBV30 with TRBJ2-1, with D possibly TRBD2 on 6 matching bases. V was clipped by 2 bases and J by 5 bases, with 16 bases between them. The CDR3 length is 15 residues. Per the germline V gene, CDR1 is GTSNPN and CDR2 is SVGIG (reference sequence). CDR3 protein: CAWSPALAYNNEQFF. Here the CDR3 DNA reads TGTGCCTGGAGTCCCGCCCTAGCGTATAACAATGAGCAGTTCTTC.

CDR3 amino acids: CASSLRTGGPDEQFF. The CDR3 nucleotides read TGTGCCAGCAGCTTAAGGACGGGAGGGCCGGATGAGCAGTTCTTC. The chain uses TRBV7-6 and TRBJ2-1, with 8 nucleotides matching TRBD2. CDR1 is SGHVS and CDR2 is FNYEAQ in the germline V gene. CDR3 length: 15 residues. The J segment lost 8 bases and the V segment lost 2 bases, leaving 8 bases of the junction unmatched.

This clone has a handful of counts. V usage is TRBV7-2 and J usage is TRBJ1-2; 9 nucleotides agree with TRBD1. There are 15 residues in the CDR3. The V gene's germline CDR1 is SGHTA and CDR2 FQGNSA. With V trimmed by 5 bases and J by 5 bases, 9 bases remained unmatched. The DNA of the CDR3 is TGTGCCAGCAGCCTCGAAGGACAGGGGCGGTATGGCTACACCTTC. Protein product: CASSLEGQGRYGYTF. The whole variable domain, remainder taken from reference TRBV7-2 and TRBJ1-2, is GAGVSQSPSNKVTEKGKDVELRCDPISGHTALYWYRQSLGQGLEFLIYFQGNSAPDKSGLPSDRFSAERTGGSVSTLTIQRTQQEDSAVYLCASSLEGQGRYGYTFGSGTRLTVV.

The chain uses TRBV9 and TRBJ1-1; D ambiguous. The CDR3 totals 17 residues. Looked up from germline, CDR1 is SGDLS and CDR2 is YYNGEE. The V end was cut by 4 bases, the J end by 1 base, with 20 bases between. CDR3 sequence (DNA): TGTGCCAGCAGCAAGCATCTCCTAGGGAAGGAGAACACTGAAGCTTTCTTT. Translation gives CASSKHLLGKENTEAFF.

Only one count was recorded for this clone. The chain is built from TRBV27 and TRBJ2-3; tentatively, D is TRBD1 (5 bases). Looked up from germline, CDR1 is MNHEY and CDR2 is SMNVEV (reference sequence). V lost 11 bases to trimming and J lost 6 bases, with 21 bases between them. The CDR3 length is 14 residues. Here the CDR3 reads CAGVVQGPGDTQYF. CDR3 nucleotides: TGTGCCGGGGTAGTGCAGGGCCCGGGCGATACGCAGTATTTT.

The gene calls are TRBV4-2 and TRBJ2-4, with D perhaps TRBD2 (5 bases). The length of the CDR3 is 14 residues. Germline values: CDR1 LGHNA, CDR2 YNFKEQ. V dropped 4 bases and J dropped 9 bases, with 16 bases sitting between them. CDR3: CASSLDRAGVIQYF. Here the CDR3 DNA reads TGTGCCAGCAGCCTAGATAGGGCGGGTGTCATTCAGTACTTC.

The CDR3 DNA follows: TGTGCCAGCAGCCCCCTATCGGCGGATCAGCCCCAGCATTTT. Its translation is CASSPLSADQPQHF. V usage is TRBV4-2 and J usage is TRBJ1-5; no clear D gene. V was cut by 4 bases and J by 5 bases, with 12 bases left in between. CDR1 and CDR2 from the germline V gene are LGHNA and YNFKEQ. CDR3 length: 14 amino acids.

The chain recombines TRBV7-3 with TRBJ2-1, with 11 bases matching TRBD2. Germline CDR1 reads SGHTA; CDR2 reads FQGTGA. The CDR3 runs 16 residues. The J segment lost 12 bases and the V segment lost 1 base, leaving 11 bases of the junction unmatched. The CDR3 DNA is TGTGCCAGCAGCTTAAGGACCGGGACTAGCGGCACAACGCAGTTCTTC. Its translation is CASSLRTGTSGTTQFF.

The chain carries TRBV6-5 and TRBJ1-2; 7 bases match TRBD1. The CDR3 sequence is 13 residues long. Germline-derived CDR1 and CDR2 are MNHEY and SVGAGI. The V segment lost 8 bases and the J segment 5 bases; nucleotides outside the gene matches: 8. The CDR3 DNA reads TGTGCCAGCCGGGATCAGGGGGGATATGGCTACACCTTC. Translation gives CASRDQGGYGYTF.

The V and J genes are TRBV13 and TRBJ1-1, with D perhaps matching TRBD1 (5 bases). The germline gives CDR1 PRHDT, CDR2 FYEKMQ (reference sequence). Trimming took off 3 bases at V and 1 base at J, with 6 bases between the two ends. CDR3 size: 13 residues. The CDR3 DNA sequence: TGTGCCAGCAGCTTGGGGGGGAACACTGAAGCTTTCTTT. The encoded protein is CASSLGGNTEAFF.

For this clone: Other DNA sequences in this specimen translate into the identical CDR3. V usage is TRBV6-5 and J usage is TRBJ1-2, with D tentatively TRBD1 (6 bases). CDR1 MNHEY and CDR2 SVGAGI come from the germline V gene. The CDR3 extends over 14 amino acids. With 6 bases removed from V and 7 bases from J, the gap between germline ends came to 18 bases. CDR3 DNA: TGTGCCAGCAGGCCCCAGGGGAAAATAAGTGGCTACACCTTC. Translated: CASRPQGKISGYTF.

V usage is TRBV28 and J usage is TRBJ1-2; 8 nucleotides line up with TRBD1. V was clipped by 6 bases and J by 9 bases; unmatched bases: 9. This CDR3 contains 13 residues. Germline V gene sequence: CDR1 MDHEN, CDR2 SYDVKM. Here the CDR3 DNA reads TGTGCCAGCAGGTTCATGACAGGGGTGAGCTACACCTTC. Its protein is CASRFMTGVSYTF.

The CDR3 region is CASSYSGRVSGETQYF. The CDR3 nucleotides read TGCGCCAGCAGCTATAGCGGGAGGGTCTCCGGGGAGACCCAGTACTTC. The V and J genes are TRBV5-1 and TRBJ2-5; 11 positions match TRBD2. The CDR3 has 16 residues. Looked up from germline, CDR1 is SGHRS and CDR2 is YFSETQ. The J segment lost 5 bases and the V segment lost 3 bases, leaving 9 bases of the junction unmatched. Full variable domain (rest looked up from reference TRBV5-1 and TRBJ2-5): KAGVTQTPRYLIKTRGQQVTLSCSPISGHRSVSWYQQTPGQGLQFLFEYFSETQRNKGNFPGRFSGRQFSNSRSEMNVSTLELGDSALYLCASSYSGRVSGETQYFGPGTRLLVL.

This rearrangement joins TRBV25-1 to TRBJ2-1; D could derive from TRBD1 or TRBD2 (6 bases each). V shed 8 bases and J shed 4 bases, with 18 bases lying between them. This CDR3 spans 15 amino acids. Germline CDR1 MGHDK, CDR2 SYGVNS. Written as DNA, the CDR3 is TGTGCCAGCGGCCGTGGGGGGCAGAGATACAATGAGCAGTTCTTC. Residues: CASGRGGQRYNEQFF.